Following are 26 T cell receptor beta chains from one sample sequenced in a study of CD8 T cells in ankylosing spondylitis. TCRdb re-derived calls from the 5' RACE reads in MiXCR, one entry per CDR3 protein. The sample records roughly 280,000 distinct CDR3 sequences, 15% to 20% being singletons. Sequenced sample: blood, either unsorted or a sorted T cell fraction (not recorded which). The receptors come from a male donor with ankylosing spondylitis or in good health (not recorded which).

This clonotype was picked up many times. The rearrangement links TRBV20-1 to TRBJ2-2; no firm D call. V dropped 8 bases and J dropped 3 bases, with 13 bases sitting between them. Germline V gene sequence: CDR1 DFQATT, CDR2 SNEGSKA (reference sequence). The CDR3 runs 13 residues. CDR3 coding DNA: TGCAGTACAATGGTTGCAGACACCGGGGAGCTGTTTTTT. Its protein is CSTMVADTGELFF.

In its sample, this clonotype was seen a few times. The chain couples TRBV18 to TRBJ1-1; the D gene is possibly TRBD1 (6 bases). This CDR3 is built from 15 residues. Germline V gene lookup returns CDR1 KGHSH and CDR2 LQKENI. Between the trimmed V and J ends, which lost 4 bases and 6 bases, there was a span of 18 bases. The CDR3 DNA reads as TGTGCCAGCTCACGGCTCAGGGGAGGATATTCTGAAGCTTTCTTT. Translation: CASSRLRGGYSEAFF.

Worth noting for this clonotype: A much larger clone is a single base away; this may be a read error. The chain employs TRBV15 and TRBJ2-5, with TRBD1 matching over 7 bases. Germline CDR1 and CDR2: LNHNV and YYDKDF (reference sequence). This CDR3 comprises 14 residues. CDR3 DNA sequence: TGTGTCACCAGCCCGGGACAGTTAGGAGAGACCCAGTACTTC. Translating gives CVTSPGQLGETQYF.

The table lists this clonotype with a few counts. The gene calls are TRBV9 and TRBJ2-1; a possible D gene is TRBD2 (6 bases). Germline V CDR1 and CDR2: SGDLS, YYNGEE. The CDR3 has 11 amino acids. V lost 0 bases and J 13 bases, leaving 8 bases between the germline ends. The DNA for the CDR3 is TGTGCCAGCAGCGTAGGGACTACACAGTTCTTC. Translated, it gives CASSVGTTQFF.

This chain uses TRBV2 with TRBJ2-5, with no clear D. V was shortened by 8 bases and J by 0 bases, with 13 bases between the two germline ends. Per germline, CDR1 SNHLY and CDR2 FYNNEI. This CDR3 has 14 amino acids. This CDR3 reads CASGKSGYQETQYF. The DNA of the CDR3 is TGTGCCAGCGGAAAGTCCGGGTACCAAGAGACCCAGTACTTC.

This clonotype has a count of ten or more. This chain joins TRBV27 and TRBJ1-1, with no clear D. CDR1 is MNHEY and CDR2 is SMNVEV in the germline V gene (reference sequence). The CDR3 contains 11 residues. V dropped 4 bases and J dropped 7 bases, with 7 bases sitting between them. CDR3 residues: CASSSDGEAFF. CDR3 bases: TGTGCCAGCAGTTCAGACGGTGAAGCTTTCTTT.

The rearrangement joins TRBV29-1 to TRBJ2-1; perhaps TRBD1 as D (5 bases). The CDR3 sequence is 14 residues long. Trimming left V 7 bases short and J 0 bases short, with 13 bases between. Looked up from germline, CDR1 is SQVTM and CDR2 is ANQGSEA. Here the CDR3 DNA reads TGCAGCGATAAGACAGAAAACTCCTACAATGAGCAGTTCTTC. It codes for CSDKTENSYNEQFF.

The chain combines TRBV10-3 with TRBJ2-5; the D gene is possibly TRBD1 (5 bases). CDR3 length equals 14 residues. V lost 4 bases and J lost 0, with 9 bases in between. Germline CDR1 ENHRY, CDR2 SYGVKD. The CDR3 DNA is TGTGCCATCAGTGCTTCGACAGACCAAGAGACCCAGTACTTC. This translates into CAISASTDQETQYF.

For the CDR3, the DNA is TGTGCCAGCTCGCCCACAGGGTCGGTTGAAAAACTGTTTTTT. This sequence encodes CASSPTGSVEKLFF. V gene TRBV18 combines with J gene TRBJ1-4; a possible D gene is TRBD1 (6 bases). CDR1 and CDR2 from the germline V gene are KGHSH and LQKENI. The CDR3 contains 14 residues. Trimming took 6 bases from V and 7 from J, leaving 15 bases between them.

This clonotype was picked up many times. The chain recombines TRBV29-1 with TRBJ1-1; no clear D. The V end was cut by 0 bases, the J end by 3 bases, with 17 bases between. Germline assignment: CDR1 SQVTM and CDR2 ANQGSEA. The length of the CDR3 is 16 residues. The CDR3, as DNA: TGCAGCGTTGAAGACCTCCCGGGTGGCAGTTACACTGAAGCTTTCTTT. Amino acid sequence: CSVEDLPGGSYTEAFF.

This clonotype was found a few times. CDR3 DNA sequence: TGCGCCAGCAGAACTCCAGGTATAAGCACGAACACCGGGGAGCTGTTTTTT. The encoded protein is CASRTPGISTNTGELFF. The chain joins TRBV5-1 to TRBJ2-2; D ambiguous. The germline V and J ends were trimmed by 5 bases and 0 bases, with 17 bases remaining between them. The germline CDR1 and CDR2 sequences are SGHRS and YFSETQ. The CDR3 length is 17 residues.

The J gene is TRBJ1-2, the V gene TRBV20-1; 7 nucleotides line up with TRBD1. V shed 3 bases and J 4 bases; nucleotides not matched to a gene: 5. The CDR3 has 13 residues. In germline, CDR1 is DFQATT, CDR2 SNEGSKA (reference sequence). CDR3 in DNA: TGCAGTGCTAGGCCGGGACAGTCCTATGGCTACACCTTC. This encodes CSARPGQSYGYTF.

This clonotype was detected a few times. This rearrangement joins TRBV4-1 to TRBJ1-5; D is ambiguous. V lost 5 bases to trimming and J lost 2 bases, with 13 bases between them. The germline gives CDR1 MGHRA, CDR2 YSYEKL. The CDR3 sequence is 15 residues long. CDR3 region: CASSTAEFGNQPQHF. CDR3 DNA: TGCGCCAGCAGCACGGCCGAATTTGGCAATCAGCCCCAGCATTTT.

The chain uses TRBV2 and TRBJ2-7, with 7 nucleotides matching TRBD2. Germline V CDR1 and CDR2: SNHLY, FYNNEI. Germline trimming cut 6 bases from V and 3 bases from J; bases unmatched to any gene: 11. The CDR3 length is 15 residues. The CDR3 DNA reads TGTGCCAGCAGGTCGTCGGCGGGGGTTAACTACGAGCAGTACGTC. This sequence encodes CASRSSAGVNYEQYV.

This clonotype was seen repeatedly, ten times or more. The V gene is TRBV29-1, the J gene TRBJ2-1, with D unclear. CDR3 size: 13 residues. V was clipped by 3 bases and J by 6 bases, with 12 bases between them. From germline, CDR1 is SQVTM and CDR2 ANQGSEA. The CDR3 sequence is CSVEAIFANEQFF. The CDR3 nucleotides are TGCAGCGTTGAGGCGATCTTCGCCAATGAGCAGTTCTTC.

This clonotype turned up a few times. The gene calls are TRBV11-2 and TRBJ1-1; D not certain. There are 12 residues in the CDR3. Deletions cut 3 bases from V and 6 bases from J, with 8 bases between. Looked up from germline, CDR1 is SGHAT and CDR2 is FQNNGV. The CDR3 sequence is CASSFVQAEAFF. CDR3 bases: TGTGCCAGCAGCTTCGTTCAGGCTGAAGCTTTCTTT. Drawing the rest from reference TRBV11-2 and TRBJ1-1, the complete variable domain is EAGVAQSPRYKIIEKRQSVAFWCNPISGHATLYWYQQILGQGPKLLIQFQNNGVVDDSQLPKDRFSAERLKGVDSTLKIQPAKLEDSAVYLCASSFVQAEAFFGQGTRLTVV.

The chain joins TRBV7-8 to TRBJ1-5; D is ambiguous. The CDR3 totals 15 residues. Per germline, CDR1 SGHVS and CDR2 FQNEAQ. Trimming pared 1 base from V and 1 base from J, leaving 8 bases between. CDR3 region: CASSLVWESNQPQHF. Written as DNA, the CDR3 is TGTGCCAGCAGCTTAGTCTGGGAGAGCAATCAGCCCCAGCATTTT.

This clonotype appeared a few times. This rearrangement joins TRBV5-6 to TRBJ2-1; 8 bases map to TRBD1. Germline CDR1 and CDR2: SGHDT and YYEEEE. The CDR3 sequence is 14 residues long. The J segment lost 9 bases and the V segment lost 3 bases, leaving 8 bases of the junction unmatched. CDR3 region: CASSWGTGEAEQFF. The CDR3, as DNA: TGTGCCAGCAGCTGGGGGACAGGAGAAGCTGAGCAGTTCTTC.

The J gene is TRBJ2-1, the V gene TRBV3-1, with 7 bases aligning to TRBD2. This CDR3 spans 17 amino acids. Germline V CDR1 and CDR2: LGHDT, YNNKEL (reference sequence). The junction had 6 bases not matched to a gene; V was cut back by 0 bases and J by 1 base. For the CDR3, the DNA is TGTGCCAGCAGCCAAGAGGGAGCGGGGCTTTCCTACAATGAGCAGTTCTTC. This translates into CASSQEGAGLSYNEQFF.

V gene TRBV4-1 combines with J gene TRBJ2-5; TRBD1 matches 7 bases. V lost 2 bases, J lost 2 bases, and 5 bases stayed unmatched. CDR1 is MGHRA, CDR2 YSYEKL, per germline. The CDR3 loop spans 15 amino acids. The CDR3 coding sequence is TGCGCCAGCAGCCAATCTCAGACAGGGCAAGAGACCCAGTACTTC. Protein: CASSQSQTGQETQYF.

This clonotype was seen more than once but under ten times. The gene calls are TRBV25-1 and TRBJ2-2; 12 bases align to TRBD2. The V gene end was trimmed by 6 bases and the J gene end by 2 bases; junction bases not matched to a gene: 22. Germline CDR1 MGHDK, CDR2 SYGVNS. The CDR3 is 22 residues long. The CDR3: CASSLAGGFLASGRGNTGELFF. The CDR3 coding sequence is TGTGCCAGCAGCCTCGCCGGAGGTTTTTTGGCTAGCGGGAGGGGTAACACCGGGGAGCTGTTTTTT. The full variable domain, with the rest looked up from reference TRBV25-1 and TRBJ2-2, is EADIYQTPRYLVIGTGKKITLECSQTMGHDKMYWYQQDPGMELHLIHYSYGVNSTEKGDLSSESTVSRIRTEHFPLTLESARPSHTSQYLCASSLAGGFLASGRGNTGELFFGEGSRLTVL.

The V and J genes are TRBV5-1 and TRBJ2-4; 10 nucleotides line up with TRBD1. Trimming took 2 bases from V and 1 from J; bases not matched to a gene: 9. The CDR3 sequence is 18 residues long. The germline V gene has CDR1 SGHRS and CDR2 YFSETQ. Here the CDR3 DNA reads TGCGCCAGCAGCTTAAGCCTTCCGGGACAGGGGGCCAAAAACATTCAGTACTTC. It translates to CASSLSLPGQGAKNIQYF.

V usage is TRBV5-1 and J usage is TRBJ2-5; the match to TRBD1 covers 8 bases. V lost 0 bases, J lost 2 bases, and 6 bases stayed unmatched. The CDR3 runs 16 residues. Germline CDR1 SGHRS, CDR2 YFSETQ. The CDR3 region is CASSLGLRTGQETQYF. The CDR3 nucleotides read TGCGCCAGCAGCTTGGGATTAAGGACAGGGCAAGAGACCCAGTACTTC.

This clonotype was found a few times. This rearrangement joins TRBV3-1 to TRBJ2-4; D may match TRBD1 or TRBD2 (6 bases each). Trimming removed 4 bases at V and 1 base at J, with 14 bases between. The CDR3 has 16 residues. The germline V gene encodes CDR1 LGHDT and CDR2 YNNKEL (reference sequence). CDR3 DNA: TGTGCCAGCAGCCTTACAGGGAGGTCGGCCAAAAACATTCAGTACTTC. Translation: CASSLTGRSAKNIQYF.

The J gene is TRBJ2-1, the V gene TRBV6-4; 9 nucleotides agree with TRBD2. The V segment lost 5 bases and the J segment 7 bases; nucleotides outside the gene matches: 9. This CDR3 region has 15 residues. Germline CDR1 is MRHNA and CDR2 is SNTAGT. CDR3 sequence: CASSFSREGRNEQFF. The CDR3 DNA is TGTGCCAGCAGTTTCTCGCGGGAGGGTCGAAATGAGCAGTTCTTC.

J is TRBJ2-5 and V is TRBV10-3, with TRBD1 matching over 8 bases. Germline V lookup: CDR1 ENHRY, CDR2 SYGVKD. V was clipped by 5 bases and J by 5 bases; unmatched bases: 7. The CDR3 has 14 residues. CDR3 coding DNA: TGTGCCATCAGTTCCGGGACAGGTATGGAGACCCAGTACTTC. It encodes CAISSGTGMETQYF.